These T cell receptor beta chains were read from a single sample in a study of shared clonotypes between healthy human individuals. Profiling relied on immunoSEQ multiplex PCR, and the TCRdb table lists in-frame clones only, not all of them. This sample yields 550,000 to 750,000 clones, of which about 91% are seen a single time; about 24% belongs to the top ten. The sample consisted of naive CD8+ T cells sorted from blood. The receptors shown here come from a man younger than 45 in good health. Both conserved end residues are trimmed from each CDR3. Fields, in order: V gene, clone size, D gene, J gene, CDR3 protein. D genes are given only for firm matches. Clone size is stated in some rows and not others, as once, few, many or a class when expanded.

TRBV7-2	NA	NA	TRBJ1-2	ASSLVTLTMGYT
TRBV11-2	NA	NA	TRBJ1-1	ASSFADWNTEAF
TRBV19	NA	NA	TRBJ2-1	ASSQLALPADEQF
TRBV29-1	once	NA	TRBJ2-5	SVYPMQGPSSVETQY
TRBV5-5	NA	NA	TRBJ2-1	ASSLLADEQF
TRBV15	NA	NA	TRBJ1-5	ATSRTREIFSNQPQH
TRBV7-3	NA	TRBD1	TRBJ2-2	ASSPLVGQGANGELF
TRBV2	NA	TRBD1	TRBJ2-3	ASRWALDRVELDTQY
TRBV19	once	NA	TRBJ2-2	ASSEFRSGELF
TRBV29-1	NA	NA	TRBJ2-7	SVVPDRRTYEQY
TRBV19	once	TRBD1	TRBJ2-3	ASNLDRDDTQY
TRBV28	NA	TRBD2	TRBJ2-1	ASTIGTSVDNEQF
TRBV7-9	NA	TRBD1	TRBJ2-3	ASSITGARDTQY
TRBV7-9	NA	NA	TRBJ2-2	ASSPVMSGFDTGELF
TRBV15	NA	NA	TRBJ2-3	ATSGLGGTDTQY
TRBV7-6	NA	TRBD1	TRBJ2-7	ASSLWTGNEQY
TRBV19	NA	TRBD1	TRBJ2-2	ASSWGQGNTGELF
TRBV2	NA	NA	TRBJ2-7	ASSEGRESYEQY
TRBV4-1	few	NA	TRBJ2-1	ASKGNNEQF
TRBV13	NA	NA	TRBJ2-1	ASSFLGGLIYNEQF
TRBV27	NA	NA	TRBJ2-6	ASTLGSSGANVLT
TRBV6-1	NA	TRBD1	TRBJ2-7	ASAHLGQGPYEQY
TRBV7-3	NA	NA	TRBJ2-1	ASSLAVVVRNEQF
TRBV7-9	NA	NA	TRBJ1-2	ASSLVTPANNYGYT
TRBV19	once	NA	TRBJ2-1	ASSMGWLGREDNEQF
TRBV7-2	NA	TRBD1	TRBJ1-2	ASSSLDRGQYGYT
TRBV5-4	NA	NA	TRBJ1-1	ASSSSTVMNTEAF
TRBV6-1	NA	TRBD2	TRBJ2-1	ASSEVLAGLEQF
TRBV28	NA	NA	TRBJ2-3	ASSLTIAVNTDTQY
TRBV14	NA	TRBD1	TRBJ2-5	ASSLRTGRETQY
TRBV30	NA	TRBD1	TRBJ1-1	ACKDREAMNTEAF
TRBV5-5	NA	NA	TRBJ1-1	ASSLDLLGASDTEAF
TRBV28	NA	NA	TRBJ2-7	ASGLVSGTSYEQY
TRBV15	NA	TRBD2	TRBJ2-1	ATSRAASGHNEQF
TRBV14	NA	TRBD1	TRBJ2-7	ASRLEGQGYEQY
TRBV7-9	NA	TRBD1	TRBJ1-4	ASSLFTGQGFEKLF
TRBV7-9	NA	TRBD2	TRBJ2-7	ASSRSGHEQY
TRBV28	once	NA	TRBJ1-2	ASRKTGLGGYT
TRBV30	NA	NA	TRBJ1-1	AWRYQGWTEAF
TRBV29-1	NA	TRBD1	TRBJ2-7	SAGQGMGSYEQY
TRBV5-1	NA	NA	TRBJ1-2	ASSSGLANYGYT
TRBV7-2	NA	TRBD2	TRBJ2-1	ASSPSGNGNEQF
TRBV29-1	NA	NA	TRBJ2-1	SGTRKDYNEQF
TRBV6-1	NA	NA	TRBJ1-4	ASSVQGGANEKLF
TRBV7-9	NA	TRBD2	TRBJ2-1	ASSWTSLGHKRQF
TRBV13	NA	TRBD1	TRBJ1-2	ASSLRGQNYGYT
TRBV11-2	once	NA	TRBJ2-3	ASSLVEGLAATDTQY
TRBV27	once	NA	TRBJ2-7	ASSFGRPAEQY
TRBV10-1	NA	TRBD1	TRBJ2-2	ASSNRDRGQSPNTGELF
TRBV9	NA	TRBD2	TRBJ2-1	ASNARGVNEQF
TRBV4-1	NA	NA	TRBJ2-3	ASSRLGGASTDTQY
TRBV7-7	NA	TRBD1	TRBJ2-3	ASSLSVTGGTDTQY
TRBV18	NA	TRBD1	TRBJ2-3	ASSPLASGTGESMQY
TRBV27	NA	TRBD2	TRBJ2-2	ASSLEGLAGVTGELF
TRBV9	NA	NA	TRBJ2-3	ASTSDGSTDTQY
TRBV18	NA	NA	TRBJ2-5	ASSPKRQAQETQY
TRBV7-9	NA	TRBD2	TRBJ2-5	ASSGLAGDVETQY
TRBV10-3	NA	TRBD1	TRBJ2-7	AISEGGSAYEQY
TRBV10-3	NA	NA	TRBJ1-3	AIRESGVGNTIY